This T cell receptor beta chain was recovered during a study of PD-L1 blockade in urothelial cancer. In the study overall: Patients' prior chemotherapy regimens numbered 0 to 3.

This CDR3 region has 14 residues. Germline loops: CDR1 SGHTA, CDR2 FQGNSA. With 3 bases removed from V and 7 bases from J, the gap between germline ends came to 13 bases. Clones were sequenced by immunoSEQ multiplex PCR, and TCRdb holds only the in-frame ones, with some missing. The sample gives some 110,000 clones, approximately 90% of which show up once; over 1.5% is in the top ten. Time point denoted: peripheral blood 6 weeks after treatment start. This receptor was obtained from a man aged 60 to 69 with urothelial cancer. The chain employs TRBV7-2 and TRBJ2-4, with a possible D match to TRBD2 (6 bases). Sequenced here: PBMCs, sampled around atezolizumab (anti-PD-L1) treatment. CDR3 loop: CASSLGLEPNIQYF. CDR3 DNA sequence: TGTGCCAGCAGCTTGGGACTTGAACCCAACATTCAGTACTTC.